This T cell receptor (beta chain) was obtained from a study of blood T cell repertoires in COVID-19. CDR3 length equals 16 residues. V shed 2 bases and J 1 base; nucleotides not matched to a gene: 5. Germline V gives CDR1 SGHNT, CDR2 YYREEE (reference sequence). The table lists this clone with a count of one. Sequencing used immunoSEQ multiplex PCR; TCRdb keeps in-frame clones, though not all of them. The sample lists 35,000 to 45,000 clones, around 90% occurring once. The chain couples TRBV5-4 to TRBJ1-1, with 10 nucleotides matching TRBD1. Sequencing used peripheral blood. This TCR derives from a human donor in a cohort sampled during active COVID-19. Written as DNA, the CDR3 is TGTGCCAGCAGCTTTGGGACAGGGGCGCGGAACACTGAAGCTTTCTTT. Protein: CASSFGTGARNTEAFF. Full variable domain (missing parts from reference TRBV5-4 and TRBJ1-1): ETGVTQSPTHLIKTRGQQVTLRCSSQSGHNTVSWYQQALGQGPQFIFQYYREEENGRGNFPPRFSGLQFPNYSSELNVNALELDDSALYLCASSFGTGARNTEAFFGQGTRLTVV.